This note documents a single T cell receptor (beta chain) sequence. The CDR3 contains 15 residues. Germline V CDR1 and CDR2: SGHRS, YFSETQ. The V segment lost 4 bases and the J segment 3 bases; nucleotides outside the gene matches: 7. The data belong to a study of cytomegalovirus exposure and HLA in healthy donors. This PCR relied on a set of 60 Vbeta primers and 13 Jbeta primers. In the authors' methods: Tens of millions of unique TCR beta chains, roughly 11 million of them shared, were counted by a later analysis. Generated by immunoSEQ multiplex PCR, the TCRdb table keeps only in-frame clones and is missing some. The V and J calls and clone size were taken over from that table, and D and trimming were inferred from the DNA. This sample's table reports tens of thousands of clones.

This receptor was identified in a woman aged 55-69 years in good health and CMV-seronegative. The chain couples TRBV5-1 to TRBJ2-7; 10 nucleotides match TRBD2. Sample: PBMCs. The DNA for the CDR3 is TGCGCCAGCAGCCGCTCTAGCGGGAGTAGCTACGAGCAGTACTTC. It specifies CASSRSSGSSYEQYF. Full variable domain (rest looked up from reference TRBV5-1 and TRBJ2-7): KAGVTQTPRYLIKTRGQQVTLSCSPISGHRSVSWYQQTPGQGLQFLFEYFSETQRNKGNFPGRFSGRQFSNSRSEMNVSTLELGDSALYLCASSRSSGSSYEQYFGPGTRLTVT.